The next 28 T cell receptor beta chains were all read from a single sample in a study of cytomegalovirus exposure and HLA in healthy donors. PCR involved 60 Vbeta and 13 Jbeta primers. TCRdb keeps only in-frame clones here, not all; method: immunoSEQ multiplex PCR. The sample has 100,000 to 150,000 clones; approximately 78% are singletons. The sample was PBMCs. The receptor set was obtained from a woman aged 35 to 49 in good health and CMV-seropositive.

The CDR3 loop reads CASRLAGVYNEQFF. The CDR3 bases are TGTGCCAGCAGACTAGCGGGGGTGTACAATGAGCAGTTCTTC. This chain links TRBV2 with TRBJ2-1; TRBD2 aligns across 11 bases. V was pared by 6 bases and J by 4 bases, with 2 bases of the junction left unmatched. Germline values: CDR1 SNHLY, CDR2 FYNNEI. The CDR3 totals 14 residues. Together with reference TRBV2 and TRBJ2-1, the CDR3 gives the full variable domain: EPEVTQTPSHQVTQMGQEVILRCVPISNHLYFYWYRQILGQKVEFLVSFYNNEISEKSEIFDDQFSVERPDGSNFTLKIRSTKLEDSAMYFCASRLAGVYNEQFFGPGTRLTVL.

The gene calls are TRBV30 and TRBJ2-1, with D possibly matching TRBD1 (5 bases). Germline V CDR1 and CDR2: GTSNPN, SVGIG (reference sequence). The CDR3 contains 12 residues. Trimming took 3 bases from V and 6 from J, leaving 9 bases between them. The CDR3 coding sequence is TGTGCCTGGAGACCCAGGGTCAATGAGCAGTTCTTC. This sequence encodes CAWRPRVNEQFF.

The CDR3 here is CASSLPGTGNQPQHF. The CDR3, as DNA: TGTGCCAGCAGCTTACCCGGGACAGGTAATCAGCCCCAGCATTTT. V usage is TRBV7-8 and J usage is TRBJ1-5, with 8 positions matching TRBD1. V was clipped by 2 bases and J by 4 bases; unmatched bases: 4. The CDR3 length is 15 residues. Germline values: CDR1 SGHVS, CDR2 FQNEAQ.

The chain is built from TRBV28 and TRBJ2-5; no firm D call. Germline V gene data show CDR1 as MDHEN and CDR2 as SYDVKM. Between the trimmed V and J ends, which lost 6 bases and 12 bases, there was a span of 14 bases. The length of the CDR3 is 11 residues. This CDR3 is CASSSSVAEYF. For the CDR3, the DNA is TGTGCCAGCAGCTCCAGCGTGGCGGAGTACTTC.

This chain uses TRBV6-1 with TRBJ1-5, with D perhaps TRBD1 (5 bases). V lost 3 bases and J lost 5, with 14 bases in between. CDR1 and CDR2 from the germline V gene are MNHNS and SASEGT. The CDR3 loop spans 15 amino acids. The CDR3 DNA sequence: TGTGCCAGCAGTGAGGCCGGGGGGAGCTATCAGCCCCAGCATTTT. Translation gives CASSEAGGSYQPQHF.

The CDR3 is CASSESIGARGLTEAFF. CDR3 DNA sequence: TGCGCCAGCAGTGAGTCGATCGGTGCCAGGGGGCTTACTGAAGCTTTCTTT. The J gene is TRBJ1-1, the V gene TRBV10-1, with 8 bases fitting TRBD1. The ends lost 0 bases at V and 5 bases at J; junction bases unmatched: 11. The CDR3 sequence is 17 residues long. In germline, CDR1 is WNHNN, CDR2 SYGVQD (reference sequence).

This chain links TRBV5-6 with TRBJ2-1, with D unresolved. The V gene's germline CDR1 is SGHDT and CDR2 YYEEEE. Trimming shortened V by 4 bases and J by 5 bases, and 10 bases separated the two germline ends. The CDR3 loop spans 13 amino acids. The CDR3 spells CASSADRDNEQFF. Here the CDR3 DNA reads TGTGCCAGCAGCGCCGACCGGGACAATGAGCAGTTCTTC.

The chain couples TRBV13 to TRBJ2-1, with 12 bases identical to TRBD2. The CDR3 is 17 amino acids. Germline assignment: CDR1 PRHDT and CDR2 FYEKMQ (reference sequence). J was trimmed by 9 bases and V by 5 bases; bases with no gene match: 14. CDR3 residues: CASSATGTSGLSGEQFF. In nucleotides, the CDR3 is TGTGCCAGCAGCGCGACCGGGACTAGCGGGCTTAGCGGTGAGCAGTTCTTC.

The rearrangement joins TRBV7-9 to TRBJ2-1; 9 bases fit TRBD2. Germline V gives CDR1 SEHNR, CDR2 FQNEAQ (reference sequence). J was trimmed by 6 bases and V by 4 bases; bases with no gene match: 10. This CDR3 is 16 amino acids long. In DNA form, the CDR3 reads TGTGCCAGCAGCTACCAGACTAGCGGCCGAGGCAATGAGCAGTTCTTC. This gives the protein CASSYQTSGRGNEQFF.

The chain joins TRBV30 to TRBJ2-5; a weak D match, TRBD1 (6 bases). Deletions cut 2 bases from V and 2 bases from J, with 15 bases between. Germline CDR1 GTSNPN, CDR2 SVGIG (reference sequence). The CDR3 runs to 15 residues. Here the CDR3 reads CAWSRGADSQETQYF. The CDR3 DNA follows: TGTGCCTGGAGTCGGGGTGCGGACAGTCAAGAGACCCAGTACTTC. Full variable domain (remainder filled in from reference TRBV30 and TRBJ2-5): SQTIHQWPATLVQPVGSPLSLECTVEGTSNPNLYWYRQAAGRGLQLLFYSVGIGQISSEVPQNLSASRPQDRQFILSSKKLLLSDSGFYLCAWSRGADSQETQYFGPGTRLLVL.

Comment on this clone: Other DNA sequences in this sample translate to the same CDR3. The chain recombines TRBV9 with TRBJ2-5; perhaps TRBD2 as D (5 bases). The germline CDR1 and CDR2 sequences are SGDLS and YYNGEE. Trimming stripped 0 bases from V and 1 base from J, with 7 bases between. The CDR3 totals 14 residues. The DNA for the CDR3 is TGTGCCAGCAGCGTAGGAGGGAGCCAAGAGACCCAGTACTTC. It specifies CASSVGGSQETQYF. Full variable domain (outside the CDR3, taken from reference TRBV9 and TRBJ2-5): DSGVTQTPKHLITATGQRVTLRCSPRSGDLSVYWYQQSLDQGLQFLIQYYNGEERAKGNILERFSAQQFPDLHSELNLSSLELGDSALYFCASSVGGSQETQYFGPGTRLLVL.

The chain is built from TRBV9 and TRBJ2-7; tentative D call: TRBD2 (5 bases). The germline CDR1 and CDR2 sequences are SGDLS and YYNGEE. CDR3 length equals 15 residues. Trimming stripped 3 bases from V and 9 bases from J, with 22 bases between. Here the CDR3 reads CASSAGMGGLGSQYF. CDR3 nucleotides: TGTGCCAGCAGCGCGGGAATGGGCGGGCTAGGCTCGCAGTACTTC.

This clone appeared once. The V gene is TRBV2, the J gene TRBJ1-1; D possibly corresponds to TRBD1 (6 bases). The germline CDR1 and CDR2 sequences are SNHLY and FYNNEI. V was trimmed by 5 bases and J by 2 bases, leaving 15 bases between them. The CDR3 covers 15 residues. The CDR3 sequence: CASSRGQFLNTEAFF. The CDR3 bases are TGTGCCAGCAGTCGAGGACAGTTCCTAAACACTGAAGCTTTCTTT.

The chain combines TRBV18 with TRBJ2-5; D ambiguous. Germline-derived CDR1 and CDR2 are KGHSH and LQKENI. CDR3 length: 14 residues. Between the trimmed V and J ends, which lost 0 bases and 1 base, there was a span of 6 bases. The CDR3 DNA follows: TGTGCCAGCTCACCACCGAGTATCCAAGAGACCCAGTACTTC. As protein: CASSPPSIQETQYF.

The rearrangement links TRBV9 to TRBJ2-1, with TRBD2 identical over 10 bases. CDR1 is SGDLS and CDR2 is YYNGEE in the germline V gene. V gave up 3 bases and J gave up 0 bases; unmatched junction bases: 3. This CDR3 contains 16 residues. The CDR3 DNA sequence: TGTGCCAGCAGCGCGGGACTAGCGAGCTCCTACAATGAGCAGTTCTTC. Protein: CASSAGLASSYNEQFF.

The chain joins TRBV5-1 to TRBJ1-4; maybe TRBD1 (5 bases). CDR3 length: 17 residues. CDR1 and CDR2 (germline): SGHRS, YFSETQ. V was shortened by 4 bases and J by 5 bases, with 21 bases between the two germline ends. The CDR3 spells CASSPGEGTPMNEKLFF. The DNA for the CDR3 is TGCGCCAGCAGCCCGGGGGAGGGAACACCCATGAATGAAAAACTGTTTTTT.

This sequence joins TRBV29-1 and TRBJ1-1; D is perhaps TRBD1 (6 bases). This CDR3 has 13 residues. V lost 7 bases and J 3 bases, leaving 15 bases between the germline ends. Per the germline V gene, CDR1 is SQVTM and CDR2 is ANQGSEA. CDR3: CSADQGSDTEAFF. The DNA for the CDR3 is TGCAGCGCCGACCAGGGGTCAGACACTGAAGCTTTCTTT.

The rearrangement uses TRBV9 and TRBJ1-6; 8 bases agree with TRBD1. This CDR3 spans 14 amino acids. The germline CDR1 and CDR2 sequences are SGDLS and YYNGEE. The V and J ends lost 3 bases and 7 bases, in that order; junction bases with no gene match: 3. As DNA, the CDR3 is TGTGCCAGCAGCGGACAGGGGAAGAATTCACCCCTCCACTTT. Amino acid sequence: CASSGQGKNSPLHF.

In this sample, this clone turned up a few times. The chain joins TRBV5-4 to TRBJ2-7; 9 nucleotides match TRBD1. This CDR3 comprises 14 residues. Trimming took 7 bases from V and 2 from J; bases not matched to a gene: 7. Looked up from germline, CDR1 is SGHNT and CDR2 is YYREEE (reference sequence). CDR3 DNA: TGTGCCAGCTTTGACAGGGGGGGAACCTACGAGCAGTACTTC. Translating gives CASFDRGGTYEQYF.

The V and J genes are TRBV28 and TRBJ2-7; TRBD2 might be the D (6 bases). Trimming left V 5 bases short and J 3 bases short, with 17 bases between. Germline CDR1 is MDHEN and CDR2 is SYDVKM. This CDR3 comprises 15 residues. The CDR3 DNA sequence: TGTGCCAGCAGTCCAACCGCGGGACTGAACTACGAGCAGTACTTC. This encodes CASSPTAGLNYEQYF.

There are a few counts of this clone. V gene TRBV6-1 combines with J gene TRBJ1-6; 7 nucleotides match TRBD1. Germline loops: CDR1 MNHNS, CDR2 SASEGT. Trimming at V came to 4 bases and at J to 7 bases, leaving 4 bases not matched to a gene. The CDR3 is 14 residues long. This chain's CDR3 is CASSVRDRNSPLHF. CDR3 in DNA: TGTGCCAGCAGTGTAAGGGACAGAAATTCACCCCTCCACTTT.

Turning to this clone: Sequence at one end of the junction differs from germline and may be a read error. The same CDR3 can be traced to other DNA sequences in this sample. The V gene is TRBV27, the J gene TRBJ1-6; tentatively, D is TRBD1 (5 bases). The CDR3 covers 15 residues. The V gene's germline CDR1 is MNHEY and CDR2 SMNVEV (reference sequence). CDR3 DNA sequence: TGTGCCAGCAGGCAGGACACCGTTTATAATTCACCCCTTCACTTT. Amino acids: CASRQDTVYNSPLHF.

V is TRBV15 and J is TRBJ1-2; 7 positions agree with TRBD1. The CDR3 has 15 amino acids. Trimming removed 8 bases from V and 0 bases from J; junction bases left unmatched: 9. CDR1 is LNHNV and CDR2 is YYDKDF in the germline V gene (reference sequence). The CDR3 coding sequence is TGTGCCACCCGAGGGACAGATAACTCTAACTATGGCTACACCTTC. Translation: CATRGTDNSNYGYTF.

V is TRBV4-1 and J is TRBJ1-2, with TRBD1 as a possible D gene (6 bases). In germline, CDR1 is MGHRA, CDR2 YSYEKL. Trimming removed 4 bases from V and 7 bases from J, with 13 bases in between. The CDR3 contains 13 residues. CDR3 region: CASSLALRGGYTF. The CDR3 DNA reads TGCGCCAGCAGCCTAGCACTCAGGGGTGGCTACACCTTC.

The chain is built from TRBV19 and TRBJ1-5, with a weak D call TRBD1 (6 bases). Per the germline V gene, CDR1 is LNHDA and CDR2 is SQIVND (reference sequence). Trimming stripped 4 bases from V and 2 bases from J, with 18 bases between. The CDR3 runs 17 residues. The CDR3 sequence is CASSTPVGGAGNQPQHF. The CDR3 bases are TGTGCCAGTAGTACCCCCGTCGGGGGGGCGGGCAATCAGCCCCAGCATTTT. Full variable domain (missing parts from reference TRBV19 and TRBJ1-5): DGGITQSPKYLFRKEGQNVTLSCEQNLNHDAMYWYRQDPGQGLRLIYYSQIVNDFQKGDIAEGYSVSREKKESFPLTVTSAQKNPTAFYLCASSTPVGGAGNQPQHFGDGTRLSIL.

The chain combines TRBV9 with TRBJ2-3; D remains ambiguous. Trimming cost V 0 bases and J 0 bases, with 8 bases left between them. This CDR3 has 15 residues. The germline gives CDR1 SGDLS, CDR2 YYNGEE. In DNA, the CDR3 is TGTGCCAGCAGCGTAGATGCGGTGAGCACAGATACGCAGTATTTT. Translating it yields CASSVDAVSTDTQYF. Drawing the rest from reference TRBV9 and TRBJ2-3, the complete variable domain is DSGVTQTPKHLITATGQRVTLRCSPRSGDLSVYWYQQSLDQGLQFLIQYYNGEERAKGNILERFSAQQFPDLHSELNLSSLELGDSALYFCASSVDAVSTDTQYFGPGTRLTVL.

The V gene is TRBV19, the J gene TRBJ2-7; D perhaps matches TRBD1 (5 bases). The V and J ends lost 4 bases and 5 bases respectively, with 9 bases between them. The CDR3 consists of 12 residues. Germline CDR1 is LNHDA and CDR2 is SQIVND (reference sequence). CDR3 residues: CASSTRTHEQYF. CDR3 DNA sequence: TGTGCCAGTAGTACCAGGACACACGAGCAGTACTTC.

This sequence joins TRBV5-6 and TRBJ2-7; maybe TRBD2 (6 bases). The V end lost 1 base, the J end lost 0 bases, and 14 bases lay between the germline ends. The CDR3 is 16 residues long. Per germline, CDR1 SGHDT and CDR2 YYEEEE. The CDR3 region has the DNA TGTGCCAGCAGCTTGTTAGCGGCTCCTAGCTCCTACGAGCAGTACTTC. The encoded protein is CASSLLAAPSSYEQYF. The entire variable domain, with the rest obtained from reference TRBV5-6 and TRBJ2-7, is as follows: DAGVTQSPTHLIKTRGQQVTLRCSPKSGHDTVSWYQQALGQGPQFIFQYYEEEERQRGNFPDRFSGHQFPNYSSELNVNALLLGDSALYLCASSLLAAPSSYEQYFGPGTRLTVT.